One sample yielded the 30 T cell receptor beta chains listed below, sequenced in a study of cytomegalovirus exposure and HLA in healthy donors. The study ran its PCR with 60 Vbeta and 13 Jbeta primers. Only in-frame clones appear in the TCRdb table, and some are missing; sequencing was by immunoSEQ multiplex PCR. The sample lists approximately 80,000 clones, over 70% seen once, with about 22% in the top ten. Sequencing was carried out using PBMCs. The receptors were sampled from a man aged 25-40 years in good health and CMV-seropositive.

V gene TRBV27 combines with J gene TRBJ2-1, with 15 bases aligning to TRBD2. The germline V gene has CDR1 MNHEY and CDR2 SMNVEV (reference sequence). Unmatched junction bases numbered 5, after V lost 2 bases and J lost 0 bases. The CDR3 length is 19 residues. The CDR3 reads CASSLGTSGRPSSYNEQFF. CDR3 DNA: TGTGCCAGCAGTTTAGGGACTAGCGGGAGGCCGAGCTCCTACAATGAGCAGTTCTTC.

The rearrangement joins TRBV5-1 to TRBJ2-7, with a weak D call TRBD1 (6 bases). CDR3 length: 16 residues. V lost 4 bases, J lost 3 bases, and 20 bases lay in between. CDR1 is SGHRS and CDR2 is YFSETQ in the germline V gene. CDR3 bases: TGCGCCAGCAGCCCCTGGGGTAGCCAGGGGAGCTACGAGCAGTACTTC. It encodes CASSPWGSQGSYEQYF.

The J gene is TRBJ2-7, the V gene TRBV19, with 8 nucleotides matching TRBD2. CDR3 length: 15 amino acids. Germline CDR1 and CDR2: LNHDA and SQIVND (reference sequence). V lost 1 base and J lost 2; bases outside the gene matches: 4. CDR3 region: CASSIGGLAAYEQYF. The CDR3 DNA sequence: TGTGCCAGTAGTATAGGAGGACTAGCAGCCTACGAGCAGTACTTC.

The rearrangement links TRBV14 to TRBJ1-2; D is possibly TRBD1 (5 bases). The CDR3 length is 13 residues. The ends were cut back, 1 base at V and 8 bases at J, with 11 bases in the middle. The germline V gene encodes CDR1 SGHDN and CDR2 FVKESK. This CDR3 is CASSQVIGGGYTF. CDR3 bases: TGTGCCAGCAGCCAAGTGATCGGGGGAGGCTACACCTTC.

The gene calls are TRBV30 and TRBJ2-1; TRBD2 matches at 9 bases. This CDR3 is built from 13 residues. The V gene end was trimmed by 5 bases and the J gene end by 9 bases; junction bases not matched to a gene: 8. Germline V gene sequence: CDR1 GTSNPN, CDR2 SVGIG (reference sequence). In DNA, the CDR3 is TGTGCCTGGGGCCAGCGGGAGGATGGTGAGCAGTTCTTC. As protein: CAWGQREDGEQFF. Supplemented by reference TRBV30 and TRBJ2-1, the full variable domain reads SQTIHQWPATLVQPVGSPLSLECTVEGTSNPNLYWYRQAAGRGLQLLFYSVGIGQISSEVPQNLSASRPQDRQFILSSKKLLLSDSGFYLCAWGQREDGEQFFGPGTRLTVL.

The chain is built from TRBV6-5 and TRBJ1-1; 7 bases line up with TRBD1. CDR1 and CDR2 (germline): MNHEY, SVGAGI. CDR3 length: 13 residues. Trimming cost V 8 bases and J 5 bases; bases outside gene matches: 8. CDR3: CASGVTGLTEAFF. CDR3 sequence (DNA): TGTGCCAGCGGGGTGACAGGGCTGACTGAAGCTTTCTTT.

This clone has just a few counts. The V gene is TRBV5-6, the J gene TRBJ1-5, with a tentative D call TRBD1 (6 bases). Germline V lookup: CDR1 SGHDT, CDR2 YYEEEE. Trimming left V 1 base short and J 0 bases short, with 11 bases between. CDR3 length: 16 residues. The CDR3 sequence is CASSLMQGYSNQPQHF. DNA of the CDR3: TGTGCCAGCAGCTTGATGCAGGGGTATAGCAATCAGCCCCAGCATTTT.

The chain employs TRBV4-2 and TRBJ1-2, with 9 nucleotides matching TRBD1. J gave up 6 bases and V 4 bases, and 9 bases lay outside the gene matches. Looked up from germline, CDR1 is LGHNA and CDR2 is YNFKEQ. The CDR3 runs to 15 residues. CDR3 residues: CASSPRGTGSHGYTF. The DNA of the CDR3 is TGTGCCAGCAGCCCCCGTGGGACAGGGTCCCATGGCTACACCTTC.

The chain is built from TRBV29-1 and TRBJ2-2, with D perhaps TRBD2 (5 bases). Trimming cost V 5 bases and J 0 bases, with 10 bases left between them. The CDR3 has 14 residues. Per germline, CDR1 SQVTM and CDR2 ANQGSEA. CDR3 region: CSVFSGTNTGELFF. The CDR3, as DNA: TGCAGCGTTTTCTCCGGGACGAACACCGGGGAGCTGTTTTTT.

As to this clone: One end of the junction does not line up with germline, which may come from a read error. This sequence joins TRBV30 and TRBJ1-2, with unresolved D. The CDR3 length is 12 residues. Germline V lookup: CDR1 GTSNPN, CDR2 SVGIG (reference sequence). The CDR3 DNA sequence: TGTGCCTGGAGTGTAGGAGGGAATGGCTACCCCTTC. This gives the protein CAWSVGGNGYPF.

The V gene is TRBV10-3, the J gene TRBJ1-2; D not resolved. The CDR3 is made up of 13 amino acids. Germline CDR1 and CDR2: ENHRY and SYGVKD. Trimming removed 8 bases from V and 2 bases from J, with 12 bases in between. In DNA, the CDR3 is TGTGCCATCCGCCTGACTGAAAACTATGGCTACACCTTC. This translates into CAIRLTENYGYTF.

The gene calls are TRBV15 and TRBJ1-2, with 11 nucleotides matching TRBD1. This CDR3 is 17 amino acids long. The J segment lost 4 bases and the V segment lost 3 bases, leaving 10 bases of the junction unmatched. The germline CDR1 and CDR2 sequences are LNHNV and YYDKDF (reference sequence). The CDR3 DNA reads TGTGCCACCAGCAGGGACAGGGGGCGCAGGATGTCCTATGGCTACACCTTC. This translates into CATSRDRGRRMSYGYTF.

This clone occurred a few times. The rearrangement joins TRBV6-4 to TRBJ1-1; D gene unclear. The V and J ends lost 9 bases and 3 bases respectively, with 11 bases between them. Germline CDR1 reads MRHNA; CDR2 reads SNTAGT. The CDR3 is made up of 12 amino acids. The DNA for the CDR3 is TGTGCCAGAGACGGGCGGGACACTGAAGCTTTCTTT. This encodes CARDGRDTEAFF.

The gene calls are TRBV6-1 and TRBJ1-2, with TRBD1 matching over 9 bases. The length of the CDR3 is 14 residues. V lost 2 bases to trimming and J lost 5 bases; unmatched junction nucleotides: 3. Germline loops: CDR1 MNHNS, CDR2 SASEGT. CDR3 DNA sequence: TGTGCCAGCAGTGAACCGGGACAGGGATATGGCTACACCTTC. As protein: CASSEPGQGYGYTF.

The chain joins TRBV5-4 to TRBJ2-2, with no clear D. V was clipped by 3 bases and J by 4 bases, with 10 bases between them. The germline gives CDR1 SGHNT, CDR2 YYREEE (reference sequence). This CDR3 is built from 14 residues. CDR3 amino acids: CASSSPPGTGELFF. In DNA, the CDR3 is TGTGCCAGCAGCTCCCCCCCAGGCACCGGGGAGCTGTTTTTT. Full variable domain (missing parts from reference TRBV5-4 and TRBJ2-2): ETGVTQSPTHLIKTRGQQVTLRCSSQSGHNTVSWYQQALGQGPQFIFQYYREEENGRGNFPPRFSGLQFPNYSSELNVNALELDDSALYLCASSSPPGTGELFFGEGSRLTVL.

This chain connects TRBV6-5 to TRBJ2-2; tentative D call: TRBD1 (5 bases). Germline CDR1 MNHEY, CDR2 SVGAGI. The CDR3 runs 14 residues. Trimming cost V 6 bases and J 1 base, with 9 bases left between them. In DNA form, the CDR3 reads TGTGCCAGCAGCAGGGCTAAGAACACCGGGGAGCTGTTTTTT. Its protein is CASSRAKNTGELFF.

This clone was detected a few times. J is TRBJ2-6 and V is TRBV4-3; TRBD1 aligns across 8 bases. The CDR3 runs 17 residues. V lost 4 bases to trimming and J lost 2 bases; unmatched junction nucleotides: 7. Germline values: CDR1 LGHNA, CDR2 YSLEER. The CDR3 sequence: CASSPSRGQAGANVLTF. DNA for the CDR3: TGCGCCAGCAGCCCTTCACGGGGACAGGCTGGGGCCAACGTCCTGACTTTC.

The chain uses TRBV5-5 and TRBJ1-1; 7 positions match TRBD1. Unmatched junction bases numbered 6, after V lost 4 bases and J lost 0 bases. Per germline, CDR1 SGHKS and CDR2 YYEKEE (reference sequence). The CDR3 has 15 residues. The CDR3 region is CASSPTTGMNTEAFF. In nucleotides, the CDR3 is TGTGCCAGCAGCCCCACGACAGGGATGAACACTGAAGCTTTCTTT.

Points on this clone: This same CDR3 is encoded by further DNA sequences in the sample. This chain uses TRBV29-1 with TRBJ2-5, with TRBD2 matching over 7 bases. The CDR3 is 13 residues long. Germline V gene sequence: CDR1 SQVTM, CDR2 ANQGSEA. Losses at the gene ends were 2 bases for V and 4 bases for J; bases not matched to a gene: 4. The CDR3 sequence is CSVESGGGETQYF. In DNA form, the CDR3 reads TGCAGCGTTGAATCTGGGGGGGGAGAGACCCAGTACTTC.

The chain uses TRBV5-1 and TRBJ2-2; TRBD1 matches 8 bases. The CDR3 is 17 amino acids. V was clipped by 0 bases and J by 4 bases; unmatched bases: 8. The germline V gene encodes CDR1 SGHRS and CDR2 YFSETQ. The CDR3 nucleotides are TGCGCCAGCAGCTTGGAAGGAGACAGGGGTCCCACCGGGGAGCTGTTTTTT. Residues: CASSLEGDRGPTGELFF.

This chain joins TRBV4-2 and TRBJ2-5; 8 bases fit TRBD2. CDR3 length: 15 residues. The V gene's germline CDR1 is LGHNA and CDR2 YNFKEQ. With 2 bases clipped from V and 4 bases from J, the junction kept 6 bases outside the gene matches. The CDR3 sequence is CASSQRDRGGETQYF. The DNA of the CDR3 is TGTGCCAGCAGCCAAAGGGATCGGGGGGGAGAGACCCAGTACTTC.

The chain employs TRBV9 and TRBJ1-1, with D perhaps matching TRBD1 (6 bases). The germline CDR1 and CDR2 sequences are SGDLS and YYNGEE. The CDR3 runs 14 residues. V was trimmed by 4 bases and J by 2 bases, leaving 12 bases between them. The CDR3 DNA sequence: TGTGCCAGCAGCAGCAGGGGAACCAACACTGAAGCTTTCTTT. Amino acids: CASSSRGTNTEAFF.

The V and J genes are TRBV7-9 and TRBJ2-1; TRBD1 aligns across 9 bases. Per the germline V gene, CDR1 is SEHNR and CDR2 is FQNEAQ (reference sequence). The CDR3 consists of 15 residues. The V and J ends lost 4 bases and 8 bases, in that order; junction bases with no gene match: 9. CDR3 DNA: TGTGCCAGCAGCTCCCGGGACAGGGAGTTTTATGAGCAGTTCTTC. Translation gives CASSSRDREFYEQFF.

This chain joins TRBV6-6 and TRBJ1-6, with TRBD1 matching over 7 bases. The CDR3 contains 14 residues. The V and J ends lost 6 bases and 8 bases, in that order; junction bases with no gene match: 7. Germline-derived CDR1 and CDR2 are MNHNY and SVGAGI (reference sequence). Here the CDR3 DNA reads TGTGCCAGCAGGGAAGGGACAGAATATTCACCCCTCCACTTT. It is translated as CASREGTEYSPLHF.

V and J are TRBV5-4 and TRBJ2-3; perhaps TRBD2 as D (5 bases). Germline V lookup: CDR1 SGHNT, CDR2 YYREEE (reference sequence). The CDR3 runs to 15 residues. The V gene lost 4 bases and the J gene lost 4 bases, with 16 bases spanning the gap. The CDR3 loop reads CASSPGGTLPDTQYF. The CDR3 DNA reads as TGTGCCAGCAGCCCCGGAGGAACGCTTCCAGATACGCAGTATTTT. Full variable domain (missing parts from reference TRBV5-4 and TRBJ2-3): ETGVTQSPTHLIKTRGQQVTLRCSSQSGHNTVSWYQQALGQGPQFIFQYYREEENGRGNFPPRFSGLQFPNYSSELNVNALELDDSALYLCASSPGGTLPDTQYFGPGTRLTVL.

The CDR3, as DNA: TGTGCCAGTACCCTCCCCAGGGAGAACACTGAAGCTTTCTTT. It specifies CASTLPRENTEAFF. This chain connects TRBV19 to TRBJ1-1; possibly TRBD1 for D (5 bases). Trimming removed 7 bases at V and 1 base at J, with 13 bases between. CDR3 length equals 14 residues. Germline CDR1 reads LNHDA; CDR2 reads SQIVND (reference sequence).

CDR3 in amino acids: CAIRGVGGRTEAFF. CDR3 bases: TGTGCCATCAGGGGAGTGGGGGGACGAACTGAAGCTTTCTTT. This chain connects TRBV10-3 to TRBJ1-1; possible D gene TRBD1, 5 bases. The CDR3 totals 14 residues. CDR1 and CDR2 from the germline V gene are ENHRY and SYGVKD. V was trimmed by 6 bases and J by 5 bases, leaving 16 bases between them.

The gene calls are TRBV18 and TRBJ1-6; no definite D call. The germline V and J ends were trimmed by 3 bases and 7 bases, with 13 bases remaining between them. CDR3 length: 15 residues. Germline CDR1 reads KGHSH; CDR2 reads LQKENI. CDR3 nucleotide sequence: TGTGCCAGCTCACCGATGTTCCGTGAGAATTCACCCCTCCACTTT. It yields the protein CASSPMFRENSPLHF.

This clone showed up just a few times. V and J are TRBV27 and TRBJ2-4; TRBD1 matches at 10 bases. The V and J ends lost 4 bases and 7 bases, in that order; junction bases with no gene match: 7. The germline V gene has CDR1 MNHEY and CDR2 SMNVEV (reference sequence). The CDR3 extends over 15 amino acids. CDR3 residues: CASSSLGTGENIQYF. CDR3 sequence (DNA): TGTGCCAGCAGTTCCCTCGGGACAGGGGAGAACATTCAGTACTTC.

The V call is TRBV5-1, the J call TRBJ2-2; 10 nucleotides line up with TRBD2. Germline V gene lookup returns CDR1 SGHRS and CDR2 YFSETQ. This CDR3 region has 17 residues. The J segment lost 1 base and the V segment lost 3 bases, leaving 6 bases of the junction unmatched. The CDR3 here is CASSSYSSGGNTGELFF. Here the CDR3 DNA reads TGCGCCAGCAGCTCTTACTCTAGCGGGGGGAACACCGGGGAGCTGTTTTTT. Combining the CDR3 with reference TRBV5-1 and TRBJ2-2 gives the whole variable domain KAGVTQTPRYLIKTRGQQVTLSCSPISGHRSVSWYQQTPGQGLQFLFEYFSETQRNKGNFPGRFSGRQFSNSRSEMNVSTLELGDSALYLCASSSYSSGGNTGELFFGEGSRLTVL.